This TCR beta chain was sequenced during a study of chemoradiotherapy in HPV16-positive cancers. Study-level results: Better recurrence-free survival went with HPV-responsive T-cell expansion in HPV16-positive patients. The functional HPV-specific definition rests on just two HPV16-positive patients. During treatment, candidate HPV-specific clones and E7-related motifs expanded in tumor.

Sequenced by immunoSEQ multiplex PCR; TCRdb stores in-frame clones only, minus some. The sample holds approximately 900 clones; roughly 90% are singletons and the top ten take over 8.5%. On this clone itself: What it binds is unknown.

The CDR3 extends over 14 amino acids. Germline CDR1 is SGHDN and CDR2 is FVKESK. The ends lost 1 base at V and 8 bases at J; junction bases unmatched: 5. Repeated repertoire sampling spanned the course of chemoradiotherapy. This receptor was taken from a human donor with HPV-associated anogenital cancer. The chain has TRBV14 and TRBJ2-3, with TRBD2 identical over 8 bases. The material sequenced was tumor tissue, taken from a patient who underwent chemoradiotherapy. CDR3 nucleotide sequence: TGTGCCAGCAGCCAAGTATCCGGGAGGGGTACGCAGTATTTT. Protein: CASSQVSGRGTQYF. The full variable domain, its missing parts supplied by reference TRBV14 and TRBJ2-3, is EAGVTQFPSHSVIEKGQTVTLRCDPISGHDNLYWYRRVMGKEIKFLLHFVKESKQDESGMPNNRFLAERTGGTYSTLKVQPAELEDSGVYFCASSQVSGRGTQYFGPGTRLTVL.